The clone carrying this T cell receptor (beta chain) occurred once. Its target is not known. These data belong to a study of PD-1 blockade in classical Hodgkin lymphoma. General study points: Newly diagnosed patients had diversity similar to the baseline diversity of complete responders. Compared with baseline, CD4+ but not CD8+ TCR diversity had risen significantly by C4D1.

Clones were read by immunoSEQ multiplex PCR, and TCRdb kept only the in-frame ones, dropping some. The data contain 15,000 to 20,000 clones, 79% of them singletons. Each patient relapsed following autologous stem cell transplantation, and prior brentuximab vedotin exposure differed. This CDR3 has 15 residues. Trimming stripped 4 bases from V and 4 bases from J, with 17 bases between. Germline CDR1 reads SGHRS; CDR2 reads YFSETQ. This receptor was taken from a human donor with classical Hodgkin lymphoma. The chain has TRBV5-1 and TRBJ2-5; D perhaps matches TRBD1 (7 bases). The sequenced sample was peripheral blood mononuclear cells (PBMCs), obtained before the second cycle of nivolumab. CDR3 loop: CASSPGAGGIETQYF. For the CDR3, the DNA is TGCGCCAGCAGCCCCGGGGCAGGGGGGATAGAGACCCAGTACTTC. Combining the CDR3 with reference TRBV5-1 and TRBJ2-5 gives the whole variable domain KAGVTQTPRYLIKTRGQQVTLSCSPISGHRSVSWYQQTPGQGLQFLFEYFSETQRNKGNFPGRFSGRQFSNSRSEMNVSTLELGDSALYLCASSPGAGGIETQYFGPGTRLLVL.